This T cell receptor (beta chain) is from a study of T cell clonotyping in hematopoietic cell transplantation. The germline V gene encodes CDR1 MNHEY and CDR2 SMNVEV (reference sequence). The V end was cut by 6 bases, the J end by 8 bases, with 16 bases between. The CDR3 has 13 residues. Method: immunoSEQ multiplex PCR; TCRdb's copy keeps in-frame clones and lacks some. The sample consists of more than 15,000 clones, 70% to 90% of them appearing once. The sample was peripheral blood mononuclear cells. This chain connects TRBV27 to TRBJ1-2, with a tentative D call TRBD1 (5 bases). This clonotype was sampled from a woman in her thirties or forties in good health. Some clones in this sample may be carry-over from other donors' samples. The CDR3 DNA follows: TGTGCCAGCAGCCCCCTCGGGGGACGGGGCTACACCTTC. Its translation is CASSPLGGRGYTF.